This T cell receptor beta chain was found in a study of tumor-infiltrating lymphocytes in localized non-small cell lung cancer. Study-wide background: Some samples were collected after neoadjuvant chemotherapy; smokers, never-smokers and several histologies were included. Resected tumor was paired with non-adjacent uninvolved lung from the same patient.

Germline V gene lookup returns CDR1 WNHNN and CDR2 SYGVQD (reference sequence). V lost 6 bases, J lost 0 bases, and 6 bases lay in between. The CDR3 has 13 residues. This table comes from immunoSEQ multiplex PCR, and its TCRdb copy is limited to in-frame clones, with some not included. The sample shows over 10,000 clones, approximately 79% of them seen only once. Notes on the study in general: Tumors had more T cell infiltration than uninvolved lung, per TCRbeta sequencing and CD3 counts. Tumor T-cell fraction from TCR sequencing was not associated with recurrence-free survival (p = 0.61).

As concerns this clone: Its antigen remains unidentified.

The chain has TRBV10-1 and TRBJ1-3; D uncertain. The sample comprised lung tumor tissue. This sequence originates from a human donor with non-small cell lung cancer. CDR3 protein: CASRGISGNTIYF. DNA of the CDR3: TGCGCCAGCAGGGGGATCTCTGGAAACACCATATATTTT.